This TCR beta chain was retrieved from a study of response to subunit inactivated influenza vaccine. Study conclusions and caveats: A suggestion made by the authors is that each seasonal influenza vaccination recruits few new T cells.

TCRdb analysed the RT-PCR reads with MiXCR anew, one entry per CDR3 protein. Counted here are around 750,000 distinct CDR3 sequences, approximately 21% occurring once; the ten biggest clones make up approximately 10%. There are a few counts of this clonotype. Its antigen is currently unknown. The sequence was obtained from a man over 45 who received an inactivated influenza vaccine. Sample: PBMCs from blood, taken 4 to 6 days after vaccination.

The CDR3 here is CSVGPTNEQFF. The CDR3 DNA follows: TGCAGCGTTGGCCCTACAAATGAGCAGTTCTTC. V is TRBV29-1 and J is TRBJ2-1; D remains ambiguous. With 4 bases removed from V and 7 bases from J, the gap between germline ends came to 8 bases. Germline V lookup: CDR1 SQVTM, CDR2 ANQGSEA. CDR3 length equals 11 residues.